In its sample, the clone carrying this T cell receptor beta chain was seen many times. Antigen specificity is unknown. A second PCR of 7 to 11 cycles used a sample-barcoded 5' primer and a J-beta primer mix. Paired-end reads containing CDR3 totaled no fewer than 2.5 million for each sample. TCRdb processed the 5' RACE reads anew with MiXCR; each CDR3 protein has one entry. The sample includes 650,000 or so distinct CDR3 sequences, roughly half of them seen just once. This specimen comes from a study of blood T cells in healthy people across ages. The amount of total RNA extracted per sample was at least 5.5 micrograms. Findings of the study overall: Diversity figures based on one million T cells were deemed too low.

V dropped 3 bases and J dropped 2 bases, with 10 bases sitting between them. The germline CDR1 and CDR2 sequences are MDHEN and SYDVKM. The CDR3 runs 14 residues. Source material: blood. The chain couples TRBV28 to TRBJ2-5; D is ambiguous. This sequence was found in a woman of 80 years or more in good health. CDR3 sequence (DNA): TGTGCCAGCAGTTTCGGGCAGGCTCAAGAGACCCAGTACTTC. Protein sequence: CASSFGQAQETQYF.